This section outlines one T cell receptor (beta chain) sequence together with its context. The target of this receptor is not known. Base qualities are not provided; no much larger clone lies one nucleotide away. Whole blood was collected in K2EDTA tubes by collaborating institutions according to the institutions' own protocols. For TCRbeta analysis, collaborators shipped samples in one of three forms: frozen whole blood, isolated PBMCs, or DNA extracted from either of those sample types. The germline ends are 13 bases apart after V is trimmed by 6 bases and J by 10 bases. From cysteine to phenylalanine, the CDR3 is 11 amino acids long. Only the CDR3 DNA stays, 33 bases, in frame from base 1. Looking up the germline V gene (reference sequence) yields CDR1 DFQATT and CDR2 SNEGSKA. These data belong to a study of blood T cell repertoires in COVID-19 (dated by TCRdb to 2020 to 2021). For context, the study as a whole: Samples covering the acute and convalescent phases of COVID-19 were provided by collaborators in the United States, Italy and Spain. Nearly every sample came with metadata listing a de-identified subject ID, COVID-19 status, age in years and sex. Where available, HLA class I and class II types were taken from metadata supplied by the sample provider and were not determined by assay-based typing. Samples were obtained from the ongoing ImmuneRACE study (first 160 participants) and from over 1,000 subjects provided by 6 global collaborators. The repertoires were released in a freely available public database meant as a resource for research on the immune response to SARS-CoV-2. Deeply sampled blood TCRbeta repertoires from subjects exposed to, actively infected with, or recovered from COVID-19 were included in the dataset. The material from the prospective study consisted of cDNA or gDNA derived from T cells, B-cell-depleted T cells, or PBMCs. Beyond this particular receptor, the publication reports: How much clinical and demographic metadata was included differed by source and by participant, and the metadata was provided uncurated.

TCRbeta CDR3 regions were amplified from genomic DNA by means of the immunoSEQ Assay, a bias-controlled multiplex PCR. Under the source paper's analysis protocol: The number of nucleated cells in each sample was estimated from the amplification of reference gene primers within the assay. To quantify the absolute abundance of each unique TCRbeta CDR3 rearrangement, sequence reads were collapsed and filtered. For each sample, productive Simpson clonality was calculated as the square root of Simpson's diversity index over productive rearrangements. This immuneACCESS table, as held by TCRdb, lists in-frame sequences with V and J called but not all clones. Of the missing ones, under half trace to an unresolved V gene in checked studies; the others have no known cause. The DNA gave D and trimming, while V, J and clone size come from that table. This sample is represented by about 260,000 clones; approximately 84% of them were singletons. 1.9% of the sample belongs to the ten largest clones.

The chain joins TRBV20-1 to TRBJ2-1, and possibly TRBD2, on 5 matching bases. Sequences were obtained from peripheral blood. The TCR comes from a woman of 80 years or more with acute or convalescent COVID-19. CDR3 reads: CSAGRTWEQFF. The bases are TGCAGTGCAGGCCGGACTTGGGAGCAGTTCTTC.